This entry is about one T cell receptor beta chain. This CDR3 region has 17 residues. The sample belongs to a study of blood T cell repertoires in COVID-19. Overall study context: Researchers got acute and convalescent COVID-19 samples from the United States, Italy and Spain. Sample material is recorded as cDNA or gDNA derived from T cells, B-cell-depleted T cells, or PBMCs.

Study processing details: Reference gene primer amplification gave nucleated cell count estimates. Libraries were prepared by immunoSEQ multiplex PCR; TCRdb keeps only in-frame clonotypes and omits some of them. For V, J and clone size, that table is used; D and trimming come from the DNA. Of roughly 200,000 clones listed, about 85% are singletons. Cohort 3 donors were reported recovered after two negative PCRs, clearance, or symptom resolution. The gene calls are TRBV12-1 and TRBJ1-3; the table's D call, TRBD1, has no DNA check behind it. TRBV12-1 is listed as a pseudogene. What was sequenced was PBMCs or T cells enriched from blood (not recorded which). The clonotype originates from a man in his forties or fifties who had recovered from COVID-19. In nucleotides, the CDR3 is TGTGCCAGCAGCCCACGCACCGTGCTACAGGGAATAAACACCATATATTTT. Translated, it gives CASSPRTVLQGINTIYF.